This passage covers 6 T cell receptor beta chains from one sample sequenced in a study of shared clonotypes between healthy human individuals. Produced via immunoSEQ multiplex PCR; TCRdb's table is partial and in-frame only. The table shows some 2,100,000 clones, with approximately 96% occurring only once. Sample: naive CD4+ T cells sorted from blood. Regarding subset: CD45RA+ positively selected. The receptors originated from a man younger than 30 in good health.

As DNA, the CDR3 is TGTGCCAGCAGTGAAGAGGTCTTTGGGGGAACCAAAAACATTCAGTACTTC. Translated, it gives CASSEEVFGGTKNIQYF. The chain carries TRBV2 and TRBJ2-4; D possibly uses TRBD1 or TRBD2 (5 bases each). CDR1 is SNHLY and CDR2 is FYNNEI in the germline V gene. Trimming stripped 1 base from V and 2 bases from J, with 15 bases between. This CDR3 has 17 amino acids.

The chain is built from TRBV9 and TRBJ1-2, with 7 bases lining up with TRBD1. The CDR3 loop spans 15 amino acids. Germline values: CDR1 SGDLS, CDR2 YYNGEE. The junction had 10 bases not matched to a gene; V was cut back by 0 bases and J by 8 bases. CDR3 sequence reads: CASSVGKTGTYGYTF. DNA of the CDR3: TGTGCCAGCAGCGTAGGGAAGACAGGGACGTACGGCTACACCTTC.

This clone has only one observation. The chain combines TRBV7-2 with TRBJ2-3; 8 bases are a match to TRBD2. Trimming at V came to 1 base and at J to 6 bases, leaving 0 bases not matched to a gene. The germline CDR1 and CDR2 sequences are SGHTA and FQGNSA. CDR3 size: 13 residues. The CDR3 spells CASSLVAGDTQYF. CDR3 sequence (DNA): TGTGCCAGCAGCTTAGTAGCGGGGGATACGCAGTATTTT.

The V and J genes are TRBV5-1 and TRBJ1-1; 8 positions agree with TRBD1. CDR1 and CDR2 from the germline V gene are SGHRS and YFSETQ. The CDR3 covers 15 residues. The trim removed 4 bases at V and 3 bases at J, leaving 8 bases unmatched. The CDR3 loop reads CASSPGQGRYTEAFF. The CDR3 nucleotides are TGCGCCAGCAGCCCCGGACAGGGAAGGTACACTGAAGCTTTCTTT. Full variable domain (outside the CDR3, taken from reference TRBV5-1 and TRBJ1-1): KAGVTQTPRYLIKTRGQQVTLSCSPISGHRSVSWYQQTPGQGLQFLFEYFSETQRNKGNFPGRFSGRQFSNSRSEMNVSTLELGDSALYLCASSPGQGRYTEAFFGQGTRLTVV.

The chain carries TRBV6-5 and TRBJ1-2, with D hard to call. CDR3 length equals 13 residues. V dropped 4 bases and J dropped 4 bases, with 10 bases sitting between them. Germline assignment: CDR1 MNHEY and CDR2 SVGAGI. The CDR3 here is CASSSASSYGYTF. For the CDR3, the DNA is TGTGCCAGCAGTTCCGCAAGTTCCTATGGCTACACCTTC.

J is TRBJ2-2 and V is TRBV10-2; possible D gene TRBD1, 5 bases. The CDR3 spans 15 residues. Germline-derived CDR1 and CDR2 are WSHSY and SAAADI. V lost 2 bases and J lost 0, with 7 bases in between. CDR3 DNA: TGCGCCAGCAGTGAGGGGGCTGCGAACACCGGGGAGCTGTTTTTT. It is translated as CASSEGAANTGELFF.